Each of the 31 T cell receptor beta chains below was sequenced from the same sample in a study of preoperative IRX-2 immunotherapy in early breast cancer. Using immunoSEQ multiplex PCR, the repertoire was profiled, and TCRdb retains in-frame clones only, with some absent. The sample lists roughly 57,000 clones; roughly 94% were seen once. The sample's treatment: preoperative locoregional IRX-2 cytokine immunotherapy. The biological material was taken from a patient treated with IRX-2 immunotherapy. These receptors all stem from a human donor with breast cancer.

This clone was observed once. This rearrangement joins TRBV27 to TRBJ1-6; D might be TRBD1 (6 bases). CDR1 and CDR2 from the germline V gene are MNHEY and SMNVEV (reference sequence). The CDR3 consists of 14 residues. Trimming pared 1 base from V and 10 bases from J, leaving 11 bases between. CDR3 DNA sequence: TGTGCCAGCAGTTTATTAACAGGGTACTCACCCCTCCACTTT. It is translated as CASSLLTGYSPLHF.

A remark on this clone: Compared with germline, one end of the junction differs, possibly owing to a read error. V gene TRBV4-2 combines with J gene TRBJ2-3, with 9 bases that match TRBD2. This CDR3 has 16 residues. The V gene's germline CDR1 is LGHNA and CDR2 YNFKEQ. CDR3 nucleotide sequence: TGTGCCAACAGCCTCAGCGGGAGGAGAGGCACAGATACGCAGTATTTT. Amino acids: CANSLSGRRGTDTQYF.

The rearrangement joins TRBV5-1 to TRBJ2-3, with D possibly matching TRBD2 (7 bases). Deletions cut 4 bases from V and 6 bases from J, with 24 bases between. The CDR3 loop spans 17 amino acids. Germline lookup yields CDR1 SGHRS and CDR2 YFSETQ. The CDR3 DNA reads TGCGCCAGCAGCGCGCTTCGGGGAGGGGGGGCCTCCGATACGCAGTATTTT. This gives the protein CASSALRGGGASDTQYF.

The gene calls are TRBV7-7 and TRBJ2-1, with D possibly being TRBD2 (7 bases). The V end was cut by 5 bases, the J end by 13 bases, with 18 bases between. The CDR3 consists of 13 residues. Germline-derived CDR1 and CDR2 are SSHAT and FNYEAQ (reference sequence). DNA of the CDR3: TGTGCCAGCAGCCAACGGGTGGGGGGGCATCAGTTCTTC. Translation: CASSQRVGGHQFF.

The chain combines TRBV19 with TRBJ1-2; the D gene is possibly TRBD1 (5 bases). Germline V gene lookup returns CDR1 LNHDA and CDR2 SQIVND (reference sequence). With 6 bases removed from V and 8 bases from J, the gap between germline ends came to 16 bases. The CDR3 contains 13 residues. CDR3 in DNA: TGTGCCAGTAGCCCGGGACCAAATGGAGGCTACACCTTC. It specifies CASSPGPNGGYTF.

This chain joins TRBV30 and TRBJ2-5; no clear D gene. Germline lookup yields CDR1 GTSNPN and CDR2 SVGIG (reference sequence). This CDR3 spans 12 amino acids. V was trimmed by 1 base and J by 5 bases, leaving 8 bases between them. The CDR3 here is CAWSAYQETQYF. CDR3 nucleotides: TGTGCCTGGAGTGCCTATCAGGAGACCCAGTACTTC.

The chain combines TRBV19 with TRBJ2-4, with D possibly being TRBD2 (5 bases). Germline CDR1 LNHDA, CDR2 SQIVND (reference sequence). Trimming stripped 1 base from V and 4 bases from J, with 8 bases between. The CDR3 is made up of 14 amino acids. Here the CDR3 DNA reads TGTGCCAGTAGTATAGGAGGGTCAAAAAACATTCAGTACTTC. Its translation: CASSIGGSKNIQYF. The full variable domain, rest sourced from reference TRBV19 and TRBJ2-4, is DGGITQSPKYLFRKEGQNVTLSCEQNLNHDAMYWYRQDPGQGLRLIYYSQIVNDFQKGDIAEGYSVSREKKESFPLTVTSAQKNPTAFYLCASSIGGSKNIQYFGAGTRLSVL.

This rearrangement joins TRBV4-3 to TRBJ2-7; weak D call: TRBD1 (5 bases). V gave up 0 bases and J gave up 1 base, with 13 bases separating them. Germline values: CDR1 LGHNA, CDR2 YSLEER. CDR3 size: 16 residues. The CDR3 reads CASSQEWAGPSYEQYF. DNA of the CDR3: TGCGCCAGCAGCCAAGAATGGGCAGGGCCATCCTACGAGCAGTACTTC.

The chain combines TRBV19 with TRBJ2-7; TRBD1 aligns across 8 bases. With V trimmed by 10 bases and J by 5 bases, 7 bases remained unmatched. The germline gives CDR1 LNHDA, CDR2 SQIVND (reference sequence). This CDR3 has 12 amino acids. DNA for the CDR3: TGTGCCACCCGGGACAGGACCGACGAGCAGTACTTC. Protein sequence: CATRDRTDEQYF.

The chain carries TRBV27 and TRBJ2-7; D is perhaps TRBD1 (5 bases). Looked up from germline, CDR1 is MNHEY and CDR2 is SMNVEV (reference sequence). Trimming removed 6 bases from V and 2 bases from J, with 20 bases in between. CDR3 length equals 16 residues. The CDR3 reads CASSLTHLQGAYEQYF. The CDR3 DNA sequence: TGTGCCAGCAGCTTAACCCACCTCCAGGGTGCCTACGAGCAGTACTTC.

The J gene is TRBJ1-2, the V gene TRBV7-6, with D possibly matching TRBD1 (5 bases). This CDR3 has 15 residues. Trimming pared 9 bases from V and 1 base from J, leaving 18 bases between. Germline V gene sequence: CDR1 SGHVS, CDR2 FNYEAQ. Here the CDR3 reads CARVEGRGFNYGYTF. Written as DNA, the CDR3 is TGTGCCAGAGTAGAGGGGCGGGGATTTAACTATGGCTACACCTTC. Complete variable domain (other parts from reference TRBV7-6 and TRBJ1-2): GAGVSQSPRYKVTKRGQDVALRCDPISGHVSLYWYRQALGQGPEFLTYFNYEAQQDKSGLPNDRFSAERPEGSISTLTIQRTEQRDSAMYRCARVEGRGFNYGYTFGSGTRLTVV.

The chain links TRBV2 to TRBJ2-7; no clear D. This CDR3 is 11 amino acids long. Germline values: CDR1 SNHLY, CDR2 FYNNEI. Trimming cost V 4 bases and J 12 bases, with 13 bases left between them. Here the CDR3 DNA reads TGTGCCAGCAGTGGGACGGAACCGGGGTACTTC. Translating it yields CASSGTEPGYF.

V gene TRBV7-2 combines with J gene TRBJ1-5; 9 nucleotides agree with TRBD1. Germline values: CDR1 SGHTA, CDR2 FQGNSA. With V trimmed by 1 base and J by 4 bases, 2 bases remained unmatched. This CDR3 has 15 amino acids. In DNA form, the CDR3 reads TGTGCCAGCAGCTTAGGGACAGGGGAAAATCAGCCCCAGCATTTT. Encoded protein: CASSLGTGENQPQHF.

The chain joins TRBV13 to TRBJ2-7, with TRBD2 matching over 13 bases. The trim removed 5 bases at V and 4 bases at J, leaving 5 bases unmatched. Germline lookup yields CDR1 PRHDT and CDR2 FYEKMQ (reference sequence). The CDR3 contains 15 residues. CDR3 protein: CASSAWTSGSYEQYF. Here the CDR3 DNA reads TGTGCCAGCAGCGCCTGGACTAGCGGGAGTTACGAGCAGTACTTC.

The count of this clone is one. This chain's CDR3 is CASRRLAGGRETQYF. As DNA, the CDR3 is TGTGCCAGCAGAAGACTAGCGGGGGGGCGTGAGACCCAGTACTTC. This chain uses TRBV6-5 with TRBJ2-5; 14 bases agree with TRBD2. The CDR3 spans 15 residues. CDR1 is MNHEY, CDR2 SVGAGI, per germline. The trim removed 6 bases at V and 5 bases at J, leaving 5 bases unmatched.

The CDR3 sequence: CASSGGQAGELFF. The CDR3 DNA follows: TGCGCCAGCAGCGGGGGACAGGCCGGGGAGCTGTTTTTT. The gene calls are TRBV5-1 and TRBJ2-2, with 8 bases lining up with TRBD1. This CDR3 contains 13 residues. Germline values: CDR1 SGHRS, CDR2 YFSETQ. Trimming cost V 4 bases and J 6 bases; bases outside gene matches: 2.

The J gene is TRBJ1-5, the V gene TRBV7-2; maybe TRBD1 (6 bases). Trimming cost V 2 bases and J 5 bases, with 13 bases left between them. The CDR3 runs to 15 residues. Germline lookup yields CDR1 SGHTA and CDR2 FQGNSA. The CDR3 coding sequence is TGTGCCAGCAGCTTACGCAGGGGCGGGGATCAGCCCCAGCATTTT. Its translation is CASSLRRGGDQPQHF.

The chain employs TRBV28 and TRBJ2-6, with D uncertain. Germline lookup yields CDR1 MDHEN and CDR2 SYDVKM. This CDR3 spans 13 amino acids. Trimming took 6 bases from V and 0 from J, leaving 3 bases between them. CDR3 bases: TGTGCCAGCAGACTCTCTGGGGCCAACGTCCTGACTTTC. Encoded protein: CASRLSGANVLTF.

The chain has TRBV5-6 and TRBJ1-4; D is unresolved. V gave up 3 bases and J gave up 2 bases, with 5 bases separating them. The germline CDR1 and CDR2 sequences are SGHDT and YYEEEE. The CDR3 loop spans 13 amino acids. The CDR3 DNA reads as TGTGCCAGCAGCTCCCTCACTAATGAAAAACTGTTTTTT. Translating gives CASSSLTNEKLFF.

This rearrangement joins TRBV9 to TRBJ2-3; maybe TRBD2 (7 bases). Germline CDR1 reads SGDLS; CDR2 reads YYNGEE. The CDR3 length is 14 residues. Trimming took off 0 bases at V and 7 bases at J, with 12 bases between the two ends. The CDR3 spells CASSVGRGRYTQYF. DNA for the CDR3: TGTGCCAGCAGCGTAGGGCGGGGGCGATATACGCAGTATTTT.

The gene calls are TRBV6-4 and TRBJ2-1, with TRBD2 matching 10 bases. The CDR3 is 20 residues long. Looked up from germline, CDR1 is MRHNA and CDR2 is SNTAGT. J gave up 3 bases and V 0 bases, and 14 bases lay outside the gene matches. CDR3 sequence: CASSDSPTLAGAKGYNEQFF. Written as DNA, the CDR3 is TGTGCCAGCAGTGACTCCCCGACCCTAGCGGGGGCCAAGGGCTACAATGAGCAGTTCTTC.

The chain recombines TRBV6-1 with TRBJ2-7; D might be TRBD2 (6 bases). CDR3 size: 15 residues. Trimming removed 4 bases from V and 0 bases from J, with 13 bases in between. Germline CDR1 reads MNHNS; CDR2 reads SASEGT. The CDR3 is CASSGGVRVSYEQYF. CDR3 DNA sequence: TGTGCCAGCAGTGGGGGGGTCAGAGTCTCCTACGAGCAGTACTTC.

CDR3 in DNA: TGTGCCAGCAGCCGACAGGGCACAGATACGCAGTATTTT. This sequence encodes CASSRQGTDTQYF. J is TRBJ2-3 and V is TRBV6-6, with D tentatively TRBD1 (6 bases). Between the trimmed V and J ends, which lost 6 bases and 1 base, there was a span of 8 bases. CDR1 and CDR2 (germline): MNHNY, SVGAGI (reference sequence). This CDR3 has 13 residues.

J is TRBJ1-5 and V is TRBV2; 7 nucleotides align to TRBD1. Trimming cost V 6 bases and J 7 bases; bases outside gene matches: 9. CDR3 length equals 14 residues. Per germline, CDR1 SNHLY and CDR2 FYNNEI. CDR3 DNA: TGTGCCAGCAGCCCAGACAGGGTTGGCCAGCCCCAGCATTTT. It encodes CASSPDRVGQPQHF.

This rearrangement joins TRBV7-3 to TRBJ1-1; weak D call: TRBD1 (5 bases). The CDR3 is 14 amino acids. CDR1 and CDR2 from the germline V gene are SGHTA and FQGTGA. V lost 5 bases to trimming and J lost 7 bases, with 17 bases between them. Here the CDR3 DNA reads TGTGCCAGCAGCCCCGGATATGGGACGTATGAAGCTTTCTTT. Its translation: CASSPGYGTYEAFF.

The chain carries TRBV2 and TRBJ2-2, with 8 bases matching TRBD1. V was pared by 4 bases and J by 7 bases, with 2 bases of the junction left unmatched. Looked up from germline, CDR1 is SNHLY and CDR2 is FYNNEI. The CDR3 consists of 13 residues. The DNA of the CDR3 is TGTGCCAGCAGTGGACAGGGGCTCGGGGAGCTGTTTTTT. Protein sequence: CASSGQGLGELFF.

The V and J genes are TRBV5-8 and TRBJ2-7, with 7 bases that match TRBD2. The CDR3 loop spans 15 amino acids. Unmatched junction bases numbered 15, after V lost 7 bases and J lost 5 bases. The germline CDR1 and CDR2 sequences are SGHTS and YDEGEE. The CDR3 loop is CASPMIRAGRNEQYF. CDR3 nucleotide sequence: TGTGCCAGCCCGATGATACGAGCGGGACGTAACGAGCAGTACTTC. Combining the CDR3 with reference TRBV5-8 and TRBJ2-7 gives the whole variable domain EAGVTQSPTHLIKTRGQQATLRCSPISGHTSVYWYQQALGLGLQFLLWYDEGEERNRGNFPPRFSGRQFPNYSSELNVNALELEDSALYLCASPMIRAGRNEQYFGPGTRLTVT.

This chain uses TRBV5-6 with TRBJ2-5; 8 nucleotides align to TRBD2. CDR3 length: 16 residues. In germline, CDR1 is SGHDT, CDR2 YYEEEE. With 1 base clipped from V and 3 bases from J, the junction kept 8 bases outside the gene matches. The CDR3 coding sequence is TGTGCCAGCAGCTTGTGGGGGGGACTAGGGGAAGAGACCCAGTACTTC. This sequence encodes CASSLWGGLGEETQYF.

The chain carries TRBV19 and TRBJ2-1; D is uncertain. Trimming left V 7 bases short and J 1 base short, with 8 bases between. CDR3 length: 13 residues. CDR1 is LNHDA and CDR2 is SQIVND in the germline V gene (reference sequence). The CDR3 nucleotides read TGTGCCAGTATCGGAGATTCCTACAATGAGCAGTTCTTC. Its translation: CASIGDSYNEQFF.

V is TRBV4-1 and J is TRBJ1-3; D is unclear. Trimming left V 0 bases short and J 7 bases short, with 4 bases between. The V gene's germline CDR1 is MGHRA and CDR2 YSYEKL. This CDR3 is built from 12 residues. CDR3 bases: TGCGCCAGCAGCCAAGATTCGAACACCATATATTTT. Amino acid sequence: CASSQDSNTIYF.

The gene calls are TRBV25-1 and TRBJ1-1; tentatively, D is TRBD1 (5 bases). In germline, CDR1 is MGHDK, CDR2 SYGVNS. Trimming stripped 3 bases from V and 12 bases from J, with 11 bases between. The CDR3 sequence is 11 residues long. The CDR3 DNA sequence: TGTGCCAGCAGTGACACTCGGGACCCTTTCTTT. Translated: CASSDTRDPFF.